This T cell receptor beta chain derives from a study of technical replicates of blood from a few donors. Sequencing was performed with immunoSEQ multiplex PCR; in TCRdb, only in-frame clones are kept and a portion is missing. The table shows some 76,000 clones, with around 94% occurring only once. Material: T cells isolated from PBMCs. The receptor comes from a human donor in good health.

The CDR3 reads CASSVGQGRTEAFF. CDR3 in DNA: TGTGCCAGCAGCGTAGGACAAGGGAGAACTGAAGCTTTCTTT. This chain uses TRBV9 with TRBJ1-1; D ambiguous. The length of the CDR3 is 14 residues. Trimming pared 0 bases from V and 5 bases from J, leaving 11 bases between. From germline, CDR1 is SGDLS and CDR2 YYNGEE.